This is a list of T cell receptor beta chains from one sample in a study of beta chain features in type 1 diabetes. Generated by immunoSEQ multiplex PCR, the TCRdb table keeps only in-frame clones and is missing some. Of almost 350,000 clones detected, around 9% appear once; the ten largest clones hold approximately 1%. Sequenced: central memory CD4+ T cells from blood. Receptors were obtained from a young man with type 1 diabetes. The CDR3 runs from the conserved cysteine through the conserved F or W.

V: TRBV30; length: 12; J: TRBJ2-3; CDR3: CAWSVGGDTQYF
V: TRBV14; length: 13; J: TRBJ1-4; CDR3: CASSPGIYEKLFF
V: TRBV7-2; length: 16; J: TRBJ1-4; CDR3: CASSLGSPGVGEKLFF
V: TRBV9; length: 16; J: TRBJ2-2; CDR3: CASSLTSGRNTGELFF
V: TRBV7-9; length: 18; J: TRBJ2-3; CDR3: CASSFPPRLAGNSDTQYF
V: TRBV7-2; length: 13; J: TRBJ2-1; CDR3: CASSSYVYNEQFF
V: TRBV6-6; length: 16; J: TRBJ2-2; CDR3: CASTLGETGSGGELFF
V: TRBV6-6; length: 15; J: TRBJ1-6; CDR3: CASSSGLSYNSPLHF
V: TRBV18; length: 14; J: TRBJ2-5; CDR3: CASSPPSTTGTQYF
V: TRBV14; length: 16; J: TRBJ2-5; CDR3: CASSQPSGAYQETQYF
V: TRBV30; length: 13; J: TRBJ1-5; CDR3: CAWSALLNQPQHF
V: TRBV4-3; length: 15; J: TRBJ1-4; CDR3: CASSREAGNNEKLFF
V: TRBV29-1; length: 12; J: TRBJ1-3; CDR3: CSVEYPGNTIYF
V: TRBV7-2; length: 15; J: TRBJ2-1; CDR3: CASSLVGGGGNEQFF
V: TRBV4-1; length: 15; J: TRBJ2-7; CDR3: CASSQTGANSYEQYF
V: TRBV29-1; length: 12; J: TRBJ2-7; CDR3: CSVRSGGGEQYF
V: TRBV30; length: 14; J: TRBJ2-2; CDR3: CAWARVSNTGELFF
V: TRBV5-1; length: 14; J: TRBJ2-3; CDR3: CASGQGADADTQYF
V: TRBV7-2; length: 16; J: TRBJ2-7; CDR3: CASSSSRDRDSYEQYF
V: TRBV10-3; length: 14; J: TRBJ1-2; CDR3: CAISESSGNYGYTF
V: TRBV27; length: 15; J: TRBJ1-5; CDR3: CASSLIPDYDQPQHF
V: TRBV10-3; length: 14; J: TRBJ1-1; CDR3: CAISESAEFTEAFF
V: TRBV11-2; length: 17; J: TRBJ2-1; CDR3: CASRLRVLGQGANEQFF
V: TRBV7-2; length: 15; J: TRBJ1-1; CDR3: CASSFGLLMNTEAFF
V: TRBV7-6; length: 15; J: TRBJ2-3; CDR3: CASSLALTGQDTQYF
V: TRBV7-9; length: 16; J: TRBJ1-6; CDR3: CASSLATGQGNSPLHF
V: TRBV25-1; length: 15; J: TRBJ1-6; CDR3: CASSEDGRYNSPLHF
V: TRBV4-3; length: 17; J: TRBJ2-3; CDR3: CASSQDSGLSTPDTQYF
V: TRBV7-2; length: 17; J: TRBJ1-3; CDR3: CASSPHSGGIGGNTIYF
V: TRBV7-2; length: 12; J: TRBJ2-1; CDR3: CASSRPNGEQFF
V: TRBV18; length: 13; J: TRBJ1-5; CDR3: CASSPGSNQPQHF
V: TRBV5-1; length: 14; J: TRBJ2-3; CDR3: CASSLGQEADTQYF
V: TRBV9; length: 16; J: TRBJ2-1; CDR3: CASSPSGIDSYNEQFF
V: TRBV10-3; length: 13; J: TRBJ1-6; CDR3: CAITGGGNSPLHF
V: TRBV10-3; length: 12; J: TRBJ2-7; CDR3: CAISESKHEQYF
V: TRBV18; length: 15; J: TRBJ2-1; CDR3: CASSQGWTGTDEQFF